This TCR beta chain originates from a study of Ad26.COV2.S vaccination and SARS-CoV-2 variants. Study as a whole: Recipients of Ad26.COV2.S got it intramuscularly, once or twice 56 days apart.

A word on this clone: What it binds is not known.

Findings of the study overall: Marked by substantial breadth, spike-specific CD8+ and CD4+ T cell responses were reportedly seen after vaccination.

Using immunoSEQ multiplex PCR, the repertoire was profiled, and TCRdb retains in-frame clones only, with some absent. The profile shows fewer than 800,000 clones, more than 70% of them singletons. CDR3 length: 12 residues. Trimming took 2 bases from V and 7 from J, leaving 9 bases between them. The germline gives CDR1 MNHEY, CDR2 SMNVEV (reference sequence). As for treatment: about 20 received Ad26.COV2.S at low or high dose, single or two shots; five or six received placebo; per-sample allocation not given. Samples analyzed were those drawn on day 63 after the first vaccine or placebo injection. The individual, an adult aged 18-55 years, was a donor in Boston. The vaccine antigen was prefusion-stabilized Wuhan SARS-CoV-2 spike.

The rearrangement links TRBV27 to TRBJ2-7; D is ambiguous. Sample: peripheral blood, taken in a trial of Ad26.COV2.S vaccine versus placebo. This clonotype originated in a person aged 18-65 years who received the Ad26.COV2.S COVID-19 vaccine or a placebo. CDR3 in DNA: TGTGCCAGCAGTTTAGGTGTGGGGGAGCAGTACTTC. The encoded protein is CASSLGVGEQYF.